This T cell receptor (beta chain) was identified during a study of multiple sclerosis patients with progressive multifocal leukoencephalopathy. As for the study in general: The control group, sampled over time, had multiple sclerosis, received natalizumab and did not develop PML.

Germline CDR1 and CDR2: LGHNT and FRNRAP. The length of the CDR3 is 14 residues. The germline V and J ends were trimmed by 3 bases and 6 bases, with 11 bases remaining between them. The time point was: before natalizumab initiation. All PML patients were female, and all patients had earlier interferon beta. Broader study findings: Preferential TRBV-TRBJ pairings or common gene usage were not detected at PML.

TCRdb's table, derived via immunoSEQ multiplex PCR, lists solely in-frame clones and lacks some. This sample has fewer than 40,000 clones, with 89% found just once. With regard to this clone: Its antigen is undetermined.

The sequencing input was PBMCs. The genes are TRBV12-5 and TRBJ1-4; weak D call: TRBD1 (5 bases). This sequence originates from a human donor with multiple sclerosis. CDR3 DNA: TGTGCTAGTGGTTTTGGGGGGGTAGATGAAAAACTGTTTTTT. Its translation is CASGFGGVDEKLFF.